This T cell receptor (beta chain) came from a study of beta chain features in type 1 diabetes. Notes on the study in general: Sampled from patients, naive, central memory and Treg TCRB repertoires appeared more similar than those sampled from healthy donors. Moderate but significant shortening of TCRB CDR3s was recorded in all four CD4+ subsets from Type 1 diabetes patients.

The CDR3 extends over 16 amino acids. TCRB transcripts that were expressed got sequenced, as all of the isolated RNA had been reverse transcribed. Sequenced by immunoSEQ multiplex PCR; TCRdb stores in-frame clones only, minus some. In the table there are around 690,000 clones, 12% of which are singletons. For this clone: Antigen specificity is unknown.

It was one heparinised blood draw, averaging around 120 mL, that each donor gave. CD45RO/CCR7/CD25/CD127/CD95/CD27 sorting isolated CD4+ naive, central memory, regulatory and stem cell-like memory cells. V usage is TRBV21-1 and J usage is TRBJ2-2. TRBV21-1 is described as a pseudogene. Material for sequencing was naive CD4+ T cells from blood. The sequence was obtained from a man aged 25 to 40 with type 1 diabetes. CDR3 sequence: CASSKGETANTGELFF. The CDR3 DNA is TGTGCCAGCAGCAAAGGGGAGACAGCGAACACCGGGGAGCTGTTTTTT.